The table lists the clone carrying this TCR beta chain with a few counts. Antigen: not known. Trimming pared 1 base from V and 10 bases from J, leaving 10 bases between. Germline CDR1 is SEHNR and CDR2 is FQNEAQ (reference sequence). This CDR3 is 12 amino acids long. Repertoires were generated with immunoSEQ multiplex PCR, while TCRdb's copy carries only in-frame clones and drops some. Altogether some 180,000 clones are present, roughly 92% being singletons, with the ten largest covering roughly 10%. The sample belongs to a study of T cell responses to AZD1222 COVID-19 vaccine. Whole-study context: Pooling was applied to second doses at about 4 or about 12 weeks.

Study-wide results and limits: Vaccine-related CD4 TCRs covered spike, predominating at 160-218 and 743-854. Donors, mostly white British, included more females; clonal diversity was possibly underestimated. Repertoires were obtained solely post-peak T cell response.

The input for sequencing was peripheral blood, taken on day 0 of AZD1222 vaccination. The chain carries TRBV7-9 and TRBJ1-1; perhaps TRBD1 as D (5 bases). The sequence was obtained from an adult in good health. The CDR3 reads CASSLGGVGAFF. CDR3 in DNA: TGTGCCAGCAGCTTAGGAGGGGTAGGAGCTTTCTTT.